Each of the 4 T cell receptor beta chains below was sequenced from the same sample in a study of cytomegalovirus exposure and HLA in healthy donors. Both 60 Vbeta primers and 13 Jbeta primers went into the PCR. Libraries were prepared by immunoSEQ multiplex PCR; TCRdb keeps only in-frame clonotypes and omits some of them. The sample records nearly 200,000 clones, over 70% being singletons. Sample: PBMCs. All receptors derive from a man younger than 45 in good health and CMV-seronegative.

This clone was counted between two and nine times. This chain connects TRBV5-1 to TRBJ2-1; 9 bases align to TRBD2. Trimming at V came to 4 bases and at J to 5 bases, leaving 7 bases not matched to a gene. The CDR3 loop spans 15 amino acids. The germline V gene encodes CDR1 SGHRS and CDR2 YFSETQ. CDR3 bases: TGCGCCAGCAGCCCGTCTAGCGGGGCGAACAATGAGCAGTTCTTC. Protein sequence: CASSPSSGANNEQFF. Full variable domain (remainder filled in from reference TRBV5-1 and TRBJ2-1): KAGVTQTPRYLIKTRGQQVTLSCSPISGHRSVSWYQQTPGQGLQFLFEYFSETQRNKGNFPGRFSGRQFSNSRSEMNVSTLELGDSALYLCASSPSSGANNEQFFGPGTRLTVL.

The J gene is TRBJ1-1, the V gene TRBV5-5; no clear D. Trimming removed 1 base from V and 1 base from J, with 5 bases in between. Germline V lookup: CDR1 SGHKS, CDR2 YYEKEE (reference sequence). The CDR3 totals 13 residues. CDR3 nucleotide sequence: TGTGCCAGCAGCTTGTGGCCGAACACTGAAGCTTTCTTT. This gives the protein CASSLWPNTEAFF.

Details on this clone: A junction end diverges from the germline sequence, so it may reflect a read error. The rearrangement uses TRBV19 and TRBJ1-1; D call uncertain. Germline V CDR1 and CDR2: LNHDA, SQIVND (reference sequence). The length of the CDR3 is 14 residues. Here the CDR3 reads CASSLEVANTEAFF. CDR3 sequence (DNA): TGTGCCAGTAGTTTAGAGGTGGCGAACACTGAAGCTTTCTTT. Full variable domain (missing parts from reference TRBV19 and TRBJ1-1): DGGITQSPKYLFRKEGQNVTLSCEQNLNHDAMYWYRQDPGQGLRLIYYSQIVNDFQKGDIAEGYSVSREKKESFPLTVTSAQKNPTAFYLCASSLEVANTEAFFGQGTRLTVV.

The chain couples TRBV19 to TRBJ1-5; no firm D call. This CDR3 is 13 amino acids long. The germline gives CDR1 LNHDA, CDR2 SQIVND (reference sequence). Trimming removed 4 bases from V and 3 bases from J, with 7 bases in between. CDR3 sequence: CASSTGFNQPQHF. CDR3 nucleotide sequence: TGTGCCAGTAGTACAGGATTCAATCAGCCCCAGCATTTT.